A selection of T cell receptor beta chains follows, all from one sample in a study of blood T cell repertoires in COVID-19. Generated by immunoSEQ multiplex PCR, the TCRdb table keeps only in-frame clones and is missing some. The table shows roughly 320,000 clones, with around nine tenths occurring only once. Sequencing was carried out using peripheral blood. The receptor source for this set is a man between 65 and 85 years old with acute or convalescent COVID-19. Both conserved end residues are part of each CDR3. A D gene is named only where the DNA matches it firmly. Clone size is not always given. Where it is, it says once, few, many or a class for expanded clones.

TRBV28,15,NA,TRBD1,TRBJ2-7,TGTGCCAGCATGTTGTCAGCACAGGGGGCGCCCGAGCAGTACTTC,CASMLSAQGAPEQYF
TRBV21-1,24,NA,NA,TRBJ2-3,TGTGCCAGCAGCAAAGCGCTATCTTTTTTCCGGGACAGGGGGAACCAGGGAAGCATTAATACGCAGTATTTT,CASSKALSFFRDRGNQGSINTQYF
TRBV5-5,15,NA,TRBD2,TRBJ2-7,TGTGCCAGCAGCTTGGCTGCTAGCGGGAGCTACGAGCAGTACTTC,CASSLAASGSYEQYF
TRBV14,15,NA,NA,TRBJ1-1,TGTGCCAGCAGCCAAGCGGGGGGGCTGAACACTGAAGCTTTCTTT,CASSQAGGLNTEAFF
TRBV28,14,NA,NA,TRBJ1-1,TGTGCCAGCAGACACATGACAGGTCGCACTGAAGCTTTCTTT,CASRHMTGRTEAFF
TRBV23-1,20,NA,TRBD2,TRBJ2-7,TGCGCCAGCAGTCAATCGCCCGGCGGGACTAGCGGGAGTGGGGGCGGCGAGCAGTACTTC,CASSQSPGGTSGSGGGEQYF
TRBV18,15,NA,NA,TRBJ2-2,TGTGCCAGCTCACCTCGGGGACTTGAAACCGGGGAGCTGTTTTTT,CASSPRGLETGELFF
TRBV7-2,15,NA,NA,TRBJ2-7,TGTGCCAGCAGCTTATGGGGCAGGGACTTTGGGGAGCAGTACTTC,CASSLWGRDFGEQYF
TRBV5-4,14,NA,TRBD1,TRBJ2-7,TGTGCCAGCAGCTTTGGACAGGGGGTATACGAGCAGTACTTC,CASSFGQGVYEQYF
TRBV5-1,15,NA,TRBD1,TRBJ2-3,TGCGCCAGCAGCCGAGACAGGGCTTCCACAGATACGCAGTATTTT,CASSRDRASTDTQYF
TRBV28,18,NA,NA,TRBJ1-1,TGTGCCAGCAGTACTGGGCGGCCCCTGGTATTCAGGGTCCCTGAAGCTTTCTTT,CASSTGRPLVFRVPEAFF
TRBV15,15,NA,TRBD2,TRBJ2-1,TGTGCCACCAGCAGAGCGGGGACTAGCGCCCATGAGCAGTTCTTC,CATSRAGTSAHEQFF
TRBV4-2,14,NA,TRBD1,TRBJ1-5,TGTGCCAGCAGCCAAGAACAGGGGGATAAGCCCCAGCATTTT,CASSQEQGDKPQHF
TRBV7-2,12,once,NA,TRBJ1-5,TGTGCCAGCAGCTTGGGCGAGTCGCCCCAGCATTTT,CASSLGESPQHF
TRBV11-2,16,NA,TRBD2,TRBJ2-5,TGTGCCAGCAGCTTATTAGCGGGAGGATCACAAGAGACCCAGTACTTC,CASSLLAGGSQETQYF
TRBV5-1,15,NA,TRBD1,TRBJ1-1,TGCGCCAGCAGCCCAGGACAGGGGTTGAACACTGAAGCTTTCTTT,CASSPGQGLNTEAFF
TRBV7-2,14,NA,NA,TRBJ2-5,TGTGCCAGCAGCCTCCTGAGGTCACAAGAGACCCAGTACTTC,CASSLLRSQETQYF
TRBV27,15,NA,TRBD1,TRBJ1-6,TGTGCCAGCAGCCTCTCGGGACAGATTAATTCACCCCTCCACTTT,CASSLSGQINSPLHF
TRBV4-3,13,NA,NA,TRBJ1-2,TGCGCCAGCAGCCCCCGACAGTCGTATGGCTACACCTTC,CASSPRQSYGYTF
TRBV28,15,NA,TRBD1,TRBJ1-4,TGTGCCAGCAGGCCCCGGACAGGGGGTAGGGAAAAACTGTTTTTT,CASRPRTGGREKLFF
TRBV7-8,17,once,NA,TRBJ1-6,TGTGCCAGCAGCCCAGGACAACTGGGCTCCTATAATTCACCCCTCCACTTT,CASSPGQLGSYNSPLHF
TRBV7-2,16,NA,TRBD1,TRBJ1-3,TGTGCCAGCAGCATACTATCGACAGGGAGGGGAAACACCATATATTTT,CASSILSTGRGNTIYF
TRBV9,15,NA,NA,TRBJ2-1,TGTGCCAGCAGCGTAGATGCGGGCTCCTACAATGAGCAGTTCTTC,CASSVDAGSYNEQFF
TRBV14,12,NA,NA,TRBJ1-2,TGTGCCAGCAGCCAACCCCCGGACAGCCTCACCTTC,CASSQPPDSLTF
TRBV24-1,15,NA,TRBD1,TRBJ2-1,TGTGCCACCAGTGTCACAGACAGGGGGCCAAGTGAGCAGTTCTTC,CATSVTDRGPSEQFF
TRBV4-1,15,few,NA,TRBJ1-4,TGCGCCAGCAGCCAAGCTGGGACTGGGAATGAAAAACTGTTTTTT,CASSQAGTGNEKLFF
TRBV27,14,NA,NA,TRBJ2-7,TGTGCCAGCAGTTTTTACGACAGACTTTACGAGCAGTACTTC,CASSFYDRLYEQYF
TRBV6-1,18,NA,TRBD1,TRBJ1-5,TGTGCCAGCAGTGAAGATGGTTTGGGACAGTCTAGCAATCAGCCCCAGCATTTT,CASSEDGLGQSSNQPQHF
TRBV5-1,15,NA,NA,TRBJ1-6,TGCGCCAGCAGCTTGGTTTCGGGGGGCAATTCACCCCTCCACTTT,CASSLVSGGNSPLHF
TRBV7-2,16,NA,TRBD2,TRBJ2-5,TGTGCCAGCAGCGGTAGGGGACTAGCCCGCGCGGAGACCCAGTACTTC,CASSGRGLARAETQYF
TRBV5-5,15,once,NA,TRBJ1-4,TGTGCCAGCAGCTGGGAAGGGGCAACTAATGAAAAACTGTTTTTT,CASSWEGATNEKLFF
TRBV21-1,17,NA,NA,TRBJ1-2,TGTGCCAGCAGCAAAAAGGGGGGGGACAGGGTACGGGATGGCTACACCTTC,CASSKKGGDRVRDGYTF
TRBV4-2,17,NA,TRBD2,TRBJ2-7,TGTGCCAGCAGCCAAGTCGCTAGCGGGGGTTTGTCCTACGAGCAGTACTTC,CASSQVASGGLSYEQYF
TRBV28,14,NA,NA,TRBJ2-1,TGTGCCAGTAGTGGCGGGATAATCTACAATGAGCAGTTCTTC,CASSGGIIYNEQFF
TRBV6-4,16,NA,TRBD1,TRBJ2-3,TGTGCCAGCAGTGACTCGCCAGGGGGAGACACAGATACGCAGTATTTT,CASSDSPGGDTDTQYF
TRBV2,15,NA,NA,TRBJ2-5,TGTGCCAGCCGAAGACTAGTCACGACGAAAGAGACCCAGTACTTC,CASRRLVTTKETQYF
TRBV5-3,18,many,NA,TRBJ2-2,TGTGCCAGAAGCAGACAGCCCGACTCAAATCTTAACACCGGGGAGCTGTTTTTT,CARSRQPDSNLNTGELFF
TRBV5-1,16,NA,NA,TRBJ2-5,TGCGCCAGCAGCCAGACCCAAGGGACTTCGGGGGAGACCCAGTACTTC,CASSQTQGTSGETQYF
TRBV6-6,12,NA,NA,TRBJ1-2,TGTGCCACCGGGGAGGGAGGTCGGGGCTACACCTTC,CATGEGGRGYTF
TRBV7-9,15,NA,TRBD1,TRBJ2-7,TGTGCCAGCAGCCCACAGGGGTATCCAACTGACGAGCAGTACTTC,CASSPQGYPTDEQYF
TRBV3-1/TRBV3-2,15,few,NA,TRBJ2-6,TGTGCCAGCAGCCAAGCAGGATCTGGGGCCAACGTCCTGACTTTC,CASSQAGSGANVLTF
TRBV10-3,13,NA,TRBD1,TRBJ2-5,TGTGCCACCAGGACAGGGACGACGGAGACCCAGTACTTC,CATRTGTTETQYF
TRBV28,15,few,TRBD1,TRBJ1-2,TGTGCCAGCAGTCTACCTCAGGGACAGAACTATGGCTACACCTTC,CASSLPQGQNYGYTF
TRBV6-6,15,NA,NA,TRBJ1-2,TGTGCCAGCAGAGCGCCCCGGCAGGGGAACTATGGCTACACCTTC,CASRAPRQGNYGYTF
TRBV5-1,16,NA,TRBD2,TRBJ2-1,TGCGCCAGCAGCCTGTACCGGCTAGCGGGAGACAATGAGCAGTTCTTC,CASSLYRLAGDNEQFF
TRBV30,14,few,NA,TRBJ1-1,TGTGCCTGGAGACTAACAGGGAGGGACACTGAAGCTTTCTTT,CAWRLTGRDTEAFF
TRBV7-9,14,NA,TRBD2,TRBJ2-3,TGTGCCAGCAGCTCCGGGGAGGGGACAGATACGCAGTATTTT,CASSSGEGTDTQYF
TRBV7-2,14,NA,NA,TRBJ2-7,TGTGCCAGCAGCTTCCTACAGGGAACCTACGAGCAGTACTTC,CASSFLQGTYEQYF
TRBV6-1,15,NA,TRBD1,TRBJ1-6,TGTGCCAGCAGCAGTATCAGCGACAGGGAGTCACCCCTCCACTTT,CASSSISDRESPLHF
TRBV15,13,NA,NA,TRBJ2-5,TGTGCCACCAGCGGAGGGTTTCGGGAGACCCAGTACTTC,CATSGGFRETQYF